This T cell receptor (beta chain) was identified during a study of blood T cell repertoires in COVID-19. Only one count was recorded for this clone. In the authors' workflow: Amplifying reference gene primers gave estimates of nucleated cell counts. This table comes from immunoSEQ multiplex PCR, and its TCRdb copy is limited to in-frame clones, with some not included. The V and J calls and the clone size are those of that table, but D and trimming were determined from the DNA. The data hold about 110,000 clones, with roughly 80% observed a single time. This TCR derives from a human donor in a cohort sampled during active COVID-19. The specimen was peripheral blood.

The CDR3 region is CASSQPNTDTQYF. The CDR3 nucleotides are TGTGCCAGCAGCCAACCTAACACAGATACGCAGTATTTT. The chain uses TRBV3-1 (or the pseudogene TRBV3-2) and TRBJ2-3; D is uncertain. The V and J ends lost 2 bases and 2 bases respectively, with 5 bases between them. This CDR3 is 13 amino acids long. CDR1 LGHDT and CDR2 YNNKEL come from the germline V gene (reference sequence).